Each of the 22 T cell receptor beta chains below was sequenced from the same sample in a study of cytomegalovirus exposure and HLA in healthy donors. The PCR had 60 Vbeta and 13 Jbeta primers. Measured with immunoSEQ multiplex PCR; TCRdb has only the in-frame clones, and not every one. The table has 200,000 or so clones, over 65% seen once. The sample was PBMCs. The receptor set was obtained from a man between 18 and 35 years old in good health and CMV-seronegative.

The chain employs TRBV27 and TRBJ1-4; D ambiguous. This CDR3 has 12 amino acids. Germline V gene lookup returns CDR1 MNHEY and CDR2 SMNVEV (reference sequence). V was shortened by 2 bases and J by 7 bases, with 5 bases between the two germline ends. The DNA for the CDR3 is TGTGCCAGCAGTTTAAGTAGTGAAAAACTGTTTTTT. Protein sequence: CASSLSSEKLFF.

This rearrangement joins TRBV30 to TRBJ2-7, with 9 bases fitting TRBD2. The CDR3 loop spans 14 amino acids. After removal of 4 bases from V and 1 base from J, the junction contained 5 bases not matched to a gene. Germline CDR1 and CDR2: GTSNPN and SVGIG (reference sequence). In DNA form, the CDR3 reads TGTGCCTGGACACTAGCGGGCAATTCCTACGAGCAGTACTTC. Protein sequence: CAWTLAGNSYEQYF. The complete variable domain, with remaining parts taken from reference TRBV30 and TRBJ2-7, reads SQTIHQWPATLVQPVGSPLSLECTVEGTSNPNLYWYRQAAGRGLQLLFYSVGIGQISSEVPQNLSASRPQDRQFILSSKKLLLSDSGFYLCAWTLAGNSYEQYFGPGTRLTVT.

This clone was seen a single time. The chain uses TRBV27 and TRBJ2-2; D remains ambiguous. CDR3 length: 15 residues. V lost 3 bases and J 1 base, leaving 9 bases between the germline ends. The V gene's germline CDR1 is MNHEY and CDR2 SMNVEV (reference sequence). The DNA of the CDR3 is TGTGCCAGCAGTTTCCTTCCGGGGAACACCGGGGAGCTGTTTTTT. Its protein is CASSFLPGNTGELFF.

The V call is TRBV7-9, the J call TRBJ1-4, with a possible D match to TRBD1 (6 bases). Trimming removed 2 bases at V and 8 bases at J, with 18 bases between. This CDR3 contains 16 residues. Germline lookup yields CDR1 SEHNR and CDR2 FQNEAQ (reference sequence). The chain's CDR3 is CASSLYWGRGDEKLFF. Written as DNA, the CDR3 is TGTGCCAGCAGCTTATACTGGGGCAGGGGAGACGAAAAACTGTTTTTT.

This clone was seen only once. V is TRBV7-3 and J is TRBJ2-2, with TRBD1 identical over 8 bases. Germline lookup yields CDR1 SGHTA and CDR2 FQGTGA. Trimming at V came to 2 bases and at J to 7 bases, leaving 6 bases not matched to a gene. The CDR3 is 15 amino acids. CDR3 amino acids: CASSLGQGAIGELFF. CDR3 sequence (DNA): TGTGCCAGCAGCTTAGGGCAGGGGGCGATCGGGGAGCTGTTTTTT.

The V call is TRBV11-1, the J call TRBJ2-7; the match to TRBD1 covers 8 bases. V lost 3 bases, J lost 1 base, and 5 bases stayed unmatched. Germline V gives CDR1 SGHAT, CDR2 FQDESV (reference sequence). CDR3 size: 15 residues. The CDR3 protein is CASSLPRTGSYEQYF. CDR3 sequence (DNA): TGTGCCAGCAGCTTGCCCCGGACAGGGTCCTACGAGCAGTACTTC. Full variable domain (missing parts from reference TRBV11-1 and TRBJ2-7): EAEVAQSPRYKITEKSQAVAFWCDPISGHATLYWYRQILGQGPELLVQFQDESVVDDSQLPKDRFSAERLKGVDSTLKIQPAELGDSAMYLCASSLPRTGSYEQYFGPGTRLTVT.

This chain uses TRBV9 with TRBJ2-1; TRBD2 matches at 12 bases. The V and J ends lost 4 bases and 2 bases, in that order; junction bases with no gene match: 13. The CDR3 has 19 amino acids. Germline V gene data show CDR1 as SGDLS and CDR2 as YYNGEE. As DNA, the CDR3 is TGTGCCAGCAGCCCCGGTACTAGCGGGAGGTTCCAAACCTACAATGAGCAGTTCTTC. This codes for CASSPGTSGRFQTYNEQFF.

CDR3 loop: CASSYSGQLSYEQYF. The DNA of the CDR3 is TGTGCCAGCAGTTACTCGGGACAGCTCTCCTACGAGCAGTACTTC. The J gene is TRBJ2-7, the V gene TRBV6-5, with 7 bases lining up with TRBD1. Trimming at V came to 0 bases and at J to 0 bases, leaving 2 bases not matched to a gene. CDR3 length: 15 residues. CDR1 MNHEY and CDR2 SVGAGI come from the germline V gene.

This clone occurred a few times. V is TRBV2 and J is TRBJ1-2; D unresolved. The ends were cut back, 3 bases at V and 5 bases at J, with 7 bases in the middle. The CDR3 has 12 amino acids. Germline V lookup: CDR1 SNHLY, CDR2 FYNNEI. Here the CDR3 DNA reads TGTGCCAGCAGTGACCGCAGATATGGCTACACCTTC. Residues: CASSDRRYGYTF.

The chain recombines TRBV29-1 with TRBJ1-1, with D tentatively TRBD1 (5 bases). The CDR3 spans 14 residues. V was cut by 3 bases and J by 2 bases, with 13 bases left in between. The germline V gene encodes CDR1 SQVTM and CDR2 ANQGSEA. CDR3 loop: CSVEGLGVNTEAFF. The CDR3 DNA sequence: TGCAGCGTTGAGGGGCTAGGGGTTAACACTGAAGCTTTCTTT.

V is TRBV7-9 and J is TRBJ2-2; no clear D. Trimming took off 10 bases at V and 5 bases at J, with 5 bases between the two ends. Looked up from germline, CDR1 is SEHNR and CDR2 is FQNEAQ (reference sequence). The CDR3 loop spans 10 amino acids. In DNA form, the CDR3 reads TGTGCCACCGAGACCGGGGAGCTGTTTTTT. It yields the protein CATETGELFF. The whole variable domain, remainder taken from reference TRBV7-9 and TRBJ2-2, is DTGVSQNPRHKITKRGQNVTFRCDPISEHNRLYWYRQTLGQGPEFLTYFQNEAQLEKSRLLSDRFSAERPKGSFSTLEIQRTEQGDSAMYLCATETGELFFGEGSRLTVL.

J is TRBJ2-4 and V is TRBV5-8; D might be TRBD1 (6 bases). The germline gives CDR1 SGHTS, CDR2 YDEGEE. The CDR3 runs to 19 residues. The ends were cut back, 0 bases at V and 0 bases at J, with 19 bases in the middle. The CDR3 loop is CASSLAPVGGPLAKNIQYF. CDR3 bases: TGTGCCAGCAGCTTGGCCCCGGTAGGGGGACCCTTAGCCAAAAACATTCAGTACTTC.

The genes are TRBV2 and TRBJ2-1; D unresolved. The CDR3 is 15 amino acids. Germline V CDR1 and CDR2: SNHLY, FYNNEI. The germline V and J ends were trimmed by 2 bases and 4 bases, with 12 bases remaining between them. CDR3 bases: TGTGCCAGCAGTGAATTACGGCAGACTTACAATGAGCAGTTCTTC. It translates to CASSELRQTYNEQFF.

This clone was counted once. The V and J genes are TRBV9 and TRBJ2-3; 8 positions agree with TRBD1. The V gene's germline CDR1 is SGDLS and CDR2 YYNGEE. After removal of 0 bases from V and 7 bases from J, the junction contained 7 bases not matched to a gene. This CDR3 is 15 amino acids long. The CDR3 nucleotides read TGTGCCAGCAGCGTAGCCGGACAGGGAGCAAATACGCAGTATTTT. Its protein is CASSVAGQGANTQYF.

The chain employs TRBV2 and TRBJ2-5; the D gene is possibly TRBD2 (6 bases). Germline CDR1 and CDR2: SNHLY and FYNNEI. V was pared by 0 bases and J by 4 bases, with 15 bases between. This CDR3 region has 16 residues. The CDR3 spells CASSEALRRGTETQYF. As DNA, the CDR3 is TGTGCCAGCAGTGAAGCGCTGAGGAGGGGAACAGAGACCCAGTACTTC.

The genes are TRBV11-2 and TRBJ2-2; 7 nucleotides match TRBD1. The junction had 7 bases not matched to a gene; V was cut back by 5 bases and J by 7 bases. The CDR3 is 14 amino acids. Germline values: CDR1 SGHAT, CDR2 FQNNGV. The CDR3 sequence: CASSPRTGRGELFF. The CDR3 DNA reads as TGTGCCAGCAGCCCTCGGACAGGCCGCGGGGAGCTGTTTTTT.

The chain is built from TRBV2 and TRBJ1-2; 9 nucleotides align to TRBD1. With V trimmed by 7 bases and J by 4 bases, 10 bases remained unmatched. In germline, CDR1 is SNHLY, CDR2 FYNNEI. The CDR3 is made up of 15 amino acids. CDR3: CASTSNRGPGYGYTF. DNA of the CDR3: TGTGCCAGCACCTCTAACAGGGGGCCAGGCTATGGCTACACCTTC.

The V call is TRBV13, the J call TRBJ2-1, with D perhaps matching TRBD2 (6 bases). The CDR3 is 13 amino acids. V lost 5 bases and J 11 bases, leaving 16 bases between the germline ends. Germline loops: CDR1 PRHDT, CDR2 FYEKMQ (reference sequence). The DNA of the CDR3 is TGTGCCAGCAGCGACCGGACTATTAGGCAGCAGTTCTTC. It translates to CASSDRTIRQQFF. Looking up the rest from reference TRBV13 and TRBJ2-1 gives the full variable domain: AAGVIQSPRHLIKEKRETATLKCYPIPRHDTVYWYQQGPGQDPQFLISFYEKMQSDKGSIPDRFSAQQFSDYHSELNMSSLELGDSALYFCASSDRTIRQQFFGPGTRLTVL.

This clone has only one observation. The V and J genes are TRBV10-2 and TRBJ2-5; D uncertain. The J call is uncertain, as TRBJ2-7 better fits the DNA end. Germline V gene sequence: CDR1 WSHSY, CDR2 SAAADI. The CDR3 has 16 residues. CDR3 region: CASSESRSFITYEQYF. The CDR3 DNA sequence: TGCGCCAGCAGTGAGTCTCGGAGTTTTATAACCTACGAGCAGTACTTC.

The genes are TRBV5-5 and TRBJ1-1, with D unresolved. The V and J ends lost 4 bases and 7 bases respectively, with 17 bases between them. The germline V gene encodes CDR1 SGHKS and CDR2 YYEKEE (reference sequence). The CDR3 length is 14 residues. The chain's CDR3 is CASSPGGRIHEAFF. The DNA for the CDR3 is TGTGCCAGCAGCCCCGGAGGCAGAATACATGAAGCTTTCTTT. Full variable domain (rest looked up from reference TRBV5-5 and TRBJ1-1): DAGVTQSPTHLIKTRGQQVTLRCSPISGHKSVSWYQQVLGQGPQFIFQYYEKEERGRGNFPDRFSARQFPNYSSELNVNALLLGDSALYLCASSPGGRIHEAFFGQGTRLTVV.

This chain uses TRBV5-6 with TRBJ2-5; 11 bases are shared with TRBD1. Matching the DNA end better, TRBJ2-7 makes the J call doubtful. The CDR3 is 14 amino acids. Germline lookup yields CDR1 SGHDT and CDR2 YYEEEE. The CDR3 DNA follows: TGTGCCAGCAGCTTGGGGACAGGGGGCGACGAGCAGTACTTC. It codes for CASSLGTGGDEQYF.

This clone has a handful of counts. The chain carries TRBV7-2 and TRBJ2-7, with 7 bases that match TRBD2. The V segment lost 3 bases and the J segment 3 bases; nucleotides outside the gene matches: 2. CDR1 and CDR2 from the germline V gene are SGHTA and FQGNSA. This CDR3 comprises 13 residues. Written as DNA, the CDR3 is TGTGCCAGCAGCTTGCCTAGCGGCTACGAGCAGTACTTC. Translating gives CASSLPSGYEQYF.